These 15 T cell receptor beta chains came from one sample sequenced in a study of blood T cell repertoires in COVID-19 (dated by TCRdb to 2018 to 2021). Library construction relied on the immunoSEQ multiplex PCR assay. TCRdb re-hosts the immuneACCESS table, in-frame sequences only. Its copies lack some clones; in the studies checked, an unresolved V gene accounts for under half of them, and the cause for the rest is not known. The table for this sample lists 75,000 to 95,000 clones; around 80% of them were counted only once. The ten largest clones capture just over 35% of the sample. Sequenced input: peripheral blood. The receptors derive from a man in his sixties with COVID-19, enrolled during active disease.

The chain employs TRBV5-1 and TRBJ1-2; 9 nucleotides align to TRBD1. The CDR3 covers 16 residues. The germline V gene encodes CDR1 SGHRS and CDR2 YFSETQ. With 4 bases clipped from V and 5 bases from J, the junction kept 12 bases outside the gene matches. The CDR3 sequence is CASSKDPGQGRYGYTF. The CDR3 coding sequence is TGCGCCAGCAGCAAAGACCCGGGACAGGGTCGTTATGGCTACACCTTC.

This chain joins TRBV5-1 and TRBJ2-3; D possibly corresponds to TRBD2 (6 bases). V lost 1 base and J lost 4, with 10 bases in between. Germline loops: CDR1 SGHRS, CDR2 YFSETQ. CDR3 length equals 14 residues. The CDR3 DNA sequence: TGCGCCAGCAGCTTGCAGCGGGCGGCAGATACGCAGTATTTT. Its translation: CASSLQRAADTQYF.

The chain combines TRBV4-3 with TRBJ1-1; D gene ambiguous. V was shortened by 3 bases and J by 3 bases, with 14 bases between the two germline ends. Germline V gene sequence: CDR1 LGHNA, CDR2 YSLEER. CDR3 size: 15 residues. The CDR3 loop is CASSHFPGRDTEAFF. The CDR3 DNA sequence: TGCGCCAGCAGCCACTTCCCCGGGCGGGACACTGAAGCTTTCTTT.

This chain joins TRBV9 and TRBJ1-3, with 9 bases aligning to TRBD1. CDR1 is SGDLS, CDR2 YYNGEE, per germline. The CDR3 is 15 residues long. The V segment lost 3 bases and the J segment 4 bases; nucleotides outside the gene matches: 5. CDR3 nucleotide sequence: TGTGCCAGCAGCGCCTGGGACAGGGAGGGAAACACCATATATTTT. It encodes CASSAWDREGNTIYF.

The chain recombines TRBV9 with TRBJ1-5; 7 positions agree with TRBD1. After removal of 2 bases from V and 3 bases from J, the junction contained 5 bases not matched to a gene. The germline gives CDR1 SGDLS, CDR2 YYNGEE. The CDR3 runs to 15 residues. Written as DNA, the CDR3 is TGTGCCAGCAGCGTCTCAGGGGGACTCAATCAGCCCCAGCATTTT. This codes for CASSVSGGLNQPQHF.

This sequence joins TRBV6-5 and TRBJ1-6, with D possibly TRBD1 on 5 matching bases. The CDR3 sequence is 13 residues long. From germline, CDR1 is MNHEY and CDR2 SVGAGI. The V end was cut by 7 bases, the J end by 10 bases, with 14 bases between. The DNA for the CDR3 is TGTGCCAGCATGGGACTAAGAGGATCACCCCTCCACTTT. Translation gives CASMGLRGSPLHF.

CDR3 in amino acids: CASSSPFLEITNTGELFF. DNA of the CDR3: TGTGCCAGCAGTTCCCCGTTCCTCGAGATAACTAACACCGGGGAGCTGTTTTTT. The chain has TRBV6-2 or TRBV6-3 and TRBJ2-2; no reliable D call. Germline CDR1 is MNHEY and CDR2 is SVGEGT. The CDR3 is 18 residues long. Trimming cost V 4 bases and J 2 bases, with 20 bases left between them.

This sequence joins TRBV19 and TRBJ2-4; TRBD2 is a possible D gene (6 bases). The V and J ends lost 5 bases and 8 bases respectively, with 16 bases between them. Germline CDR1 reads LNHDA; CDR2 reads SQIVND (reference sequence). The CDR3 extends over 14 amino acids. The CDR3 sequence is CASSLWGEKDIQYF. The DNA of the CDR3 is TGTGCCAGTAGTCTATGGGGGGAAAAGGACATTCAGTACTTC.

The chain is built from TRBV3-1 (or the pseudogene TRBV3-2) and TRBJ2-3, with 8 bases aligning to TRBD2. V shed 2 bases, J shed 2 bases, and the junction held 3 bases outside the gene matches. CDR1 and CDR2 from the germline V gene are LGHDT and YNNKEL (reference sequence). The CDR3 spans 15 residues. CDR3 nucleotide sequence: TGTGCCAGCAGCCAACTAGCGGGTACCACAGATACGCAGTATTTT. Its translation is CASSQLAGTTDTQYF.

The chain is built from TRBV5-6 and TRBJ1-5; tentatively, D is TRBD1 (6 bases). Between the trimmed V and J ends, which lost 6 bases and 6 bases, there was a span of 16 bases. The germline V gene encodes CDR1 SGHDT and CDR2 YYEEEE. The CDR3 covers 14 residues. The CDR3 coding sequence is TGTGCCAGCACGCTGGCGAGAGGGGGTCAGCCCCAGCATTTT. Protein: CASTLARGGQPQHF.

On this clone: An end of the junction differs from the germline gene, which may be a read error. J is TRBJ1-5 and V is TRBV19; D not certain. CDR1 LNHDA and CDR2 SQIVND come from the germline V gene (reference sequence). The CDR3 runs 13 residues. CDR3: CASGIGLNQPQHF. Written as DNA, the CDR3 is TGTGCCAGTGGTATAGGGCTCAATCAGCCCCAGCATTTT.

The rearrangement uses TRBV7-3 and TRBJ1-1; TRBD1 aligns across 9 bases. The CDR3 extends over 15 amino acids. V gave up 5 bases and J gave up 1 base; unmatched junction bases: 5. Germline CDR1 is SGHTA and CDR2 is FQGTGA. The chain's CDR3 is CASSLTGGSNTEAFF. CDR3 nucleotide sequence: TGTGCCAGCAGCCTGACAGGGGGTTCGAACACTGAAGCTTTCTTT.

The chain couples TRBV18 to TRBJ1-1; D unclear. The germline V gene has CDR1 KGHSH and CDR2 LQKENI. The V end was cut by 0 bases, the J end by 10 bases, with 9 bases between. This CDR3 region has 12 residues. In DNA, the CDR3 is TGTGCCAGCTCACCACCCGAACTCGGAGCTTTCTTT. Translation: CASSPPELGAFF.

The rearrangement joins TRBV30 to TRBJ2-1, with TRBD2 as a possible D gene (7 bases). Germline lookup yields CDR1 GTSNPN and CDR2 SVGIG (reference sequence). V gave up 8 bases and J gave up 7 bases, with 15 bases separating them. The CDR3 length is 12 residues. The CDR3 coding sequence is TGTGCCGGACATAAGGGGGGGAATGAGCAGTTCTTC. Amino acid sequence: CAGHKGGNEQFF.

The V and J genes are TRBV13 and TRBJ2-5; 8 bases agree with TRBD2. The CDR3 loop spans 14 amino acids. Losses at the gene ends were 5 bases for V and 1 base for J; bases not matched to a gene: 3. Germline V gene sequence: CDR1 PRHDT, CDR2 FYEKMQ (reference sequence). The CDR3 DNA reads TGTGCCAGCAGCCGGGGGGGACCCCAAGAGACCCAGTACTTC. Translating it yields CASSRGGPQETQYF.